This TCR beta chain appears in the sequencing data of a study of molecular identifiers for immune sequencing clone quantification (dated by TCRdb to the late 2010s). Regarding the complete study: For a replicate experiment, RNA from 20,000 or 100,000 naive CD8 T cells was divided into five aliquots, of which four were sequenced. The study was a methods study using CD8 T cells to benchmark molecular-identifier clustering-based TCR repertoire sequencing (MIDCIRS) and TCR RNA copy counting. Overall study results and their limits: Clones above 20 RNA copies held over 97% of molecules in CMV-specific effector cells but under 1% in naive cells. Spiked-in Jurkat TCR RNA equal to a single cell's worth was reported to be detectable even within 1,100,000 naive CD8 T cells. Modeling estimated about 3 recovered TCR RNA copies per cell, compared with about 9.8 by digital PCR, which implies roughly 30% capture efficiency. Identical TCR molecules sharing a barcode could cause highly expanded clone sizes to be underestimated. Naive libraries contained spiked-in Jurkat TCR RNA (approximately ten copies' worth), which is not part of the donor repertoire. When barcode sub-clustering was omitted, TCR diversity was inflated by chimeric consensus sequences, with chimeras reaching as high as 47%.

Libraries were constructed by PCR. The listed sequencing device is NextSeq 500. Bulk TCR libraries were generated as previously described, with the TCR primers listed in Table S5 used. Purification of total RNA was performed with the Qiagen AllPrep DNA/RNA kit. Before analysis, reads from multiple sequencing runs of one library were combined. As for the original processing: Reads were retained only if their TCR constant sequence matched exactly, and those retained reads were trimmed to 150 nt and grouped according to their 12-nt molecular barcodes. Reads inside each barcode group were sub-clustered using a 15% Levenshtein threshold, and a quality-weighted consensus sequence was constructed for each RNA molecule. Non-functional sequences were excluded, and lower-count sequences lying one edit away from another sequence were also excluded. Based on a fit of two negative binomial distributions, barcode sub-clusters having less than 20% of the maximum read count were discarded. TCRdb reanalyzed the raw reads on its own, using fastp at Q25 for trimming and MiXCR for clone calling, and kept in-frame beta chains. Every distinct CDR3 protein forms one entry, paired with its most common genes and DNA. The V and J calls here are based on TCRdb, not the publication. For this sample there are hundreds of thousands of distinct CDR3 sequences; over 25% appear just once. About 0.73% of the sample comes from the top ten.

Taken from cysteine to phenylalanine, the CDR3 has 15 residues. Of all the DNA, just the CDR3 is kept, 45 bases in frame from base 1. The CDR1 and CDR2 encoded by the germline V gene (reference sequence) are SEHNR and FQNEAQ. V lost 4 bases and J lost 0 bases; the stretch between them is 11 bases long. Naive CD8 T cell libraries were made from about 20,000 to 1,000,000 sorted cells using 10%, 30% or 50% of purified RNA. On a BD FACSAria II, naive CD8 T cells were FACS-sorted as CD8+CD4-CCR7+CD45RA+ and collected into RLT Plus buffer. Detection sensitivity was tested by spiking Jurkat RNA equal to some 11 TCR copies' worth into samples containing 20,000-1,000,000 naive CD8 T cells. Enrichment of CD8 T cells was performed with RosetteSep CD8+ T Cell Enrichment Cocktail and Ficoll-Paque, after which ACK red cell lysis was carried out. This clonotype was picked up many times. Its antigen target is currently unknown. No much larger clone exists at a distance of one base, and base qualities are not known.

The chain joins TRBV7-9 to TRBJ2-3, with the D segment possibly TRBD1 or TRBD2, each aligning over 5 bases. The TCR originated in a human donor in good health. Some libraries in this study had Jurkat cell RNA spiked in. Sequencing input: naive CD8+ T cells from blood, with Jurkat cell RNA spiked in. This specimen's cell subset or site label, interpreted: FACS-sorted CD8+CD4-CCR7+CD45RA+ naive T cells. CDR3 sequence: CASSYLGTSTDTQYF. In nucleotide form, the sequence is TGTGCCAGCAGCTATTTGGGGACCAGCACAGATACGCAGTATTTT. This CDR3, with the reference TRBV7-9 and TRBJ2-3 proteins standing in past its ends, gives the full variable domain DTGVSQNPRHKITKRGQNVTFRCDPISEHNRLYWYRQTLGQGPEFLTYFQNEAQLEKSRLLSDRFSAERPKGSFSTLEIQRTEQGDSAMYLCASSYLGTSTDTQYFGPGTRLTVL.